There are many counts of the clone carrying this TCR beta chain. The record originates from a study of blood T cells in healthy people across ages. Primed by a sample-barcoded 5' primer and a J-beta primer mix, a second PCR proceeded for about 7 to 11 cycles. TCRdb fed the 5' RACE reads into MiXCR, producing one record per CDR3 protein. The sample includes around 1,500,000 distinct CDR3 sequences, under 30% seen only once; the top ten take roughly 8%. This CDR3 has 13 amino acids. V lost 3 bases and J 5 bases, leaving 5 bases between the germline ends. CDR1 and CDR2 from the germline V gene are SGHTA and FQGTGA.

The origin of this receptor is a woman aged 25-40 years in good health. Sequenced material: blood. The chain combines TRBV7-3 with TRBJ1-6; D unclear. The CDR3 is CASSFANNSPLHF. The CDR3 DNA sequence: TGTGCCAGCAGCTTCGCGAATAATTCACCCCTCCACTTT.